This passage covers 26 T cell receptor beta chains from one sample sequenced in a study of beta chain features in type 1 diabetes. The investigators reverse transcribed all of the isolated RNA, so they sequenced expressed TCRB transcripts. TCRdb's table, derived via immunoSEQ multiplex PCR, lists solely in-frame clones and lacks some. The data show a few hundred thousand clones, approximately 15% seen once. Sample: naive CD4+ T cells from blood. The receptors were sampled from a man aged 25-45 years in good health.

This clone has more than one count but fewer than ten. The rearrangement links TRBV10-1 to TRBJ1-1; TRBD1 is a possible D gene (5 bases). Germline CDR1 reads WNHNN; CDR2 reads SYGVQD (reference sequence). V gave up 6 bases and J gave up 1 base, with 9 bases separating them. The CDR3 covers 13 residues. The CDR3 DNA reads as TGCGCCAGCAGGATGACAGCGAACACTGAAGCTTTCTTT. This encodes CASRMTANTEAFF.

The V call is TRBV7-6, the J call TRBJ2-5, with D perhaps matching TRBD2 (6 bases). Germline V CDR1 and CDR2: SGHVS, FNYEAQ. The CDR3 has 15 amino acids. V lost 4 bases and J lost 3, with 15 bases in between. This CDR3 reads CASSSISGAKETQYF. CDR3 nucleotide sequence: TGTGCCAGCAGCTCAATTAGCGGCGCTAAAGAGACCCAGTACTTC.

This chain uses TRBV10-3 with TRBJ2-7; D possibly matches TRBD1 or TRBD2 (5 bases each). The CDR3 sequence is 14 residues long. The V gene lost 7 bases and the J gene lost 2 bases, with 15 bases spanning the gap. Looked up from germline, CDR1 is ENHRY and CDR2 is SYGVKD. The CDR3 DNA reads TGTGCCATCAAAAGGGACCAAGCCGCCTACGAGCAGTACGTC. Amino acids: CAIKRDQAAYEQYV.

In its sample, this clone was seen a few times. V is TRBV19 and J is TRBJ2-3, with 13 nucleotides matching TRBD2. The CDR3 runs 15 residues. Unmatched junction bases numbered 9, after V lost 9 bases and J lost 6 bases. From germline, CDR1 is LNHDA and CDR2 SQIVND (reference sequence). CDR3 loop: CASGTSGRASDTQYF. The CDR3 DNA is TGTGCCAGCGGTACTAGCGGGAGGGCCTCGGATACGCAGTATTTT.

This clone came up a few times. The J gene is TRBJ2-5, the V gene TRBV6-5, with TRBD1 identical over 9 bases. The V segment lost 6 bases and the J segment 4 bases; nucleotides outside the gene matches: 9. This CDR3 is 15 amino acids long. Germline V gene lookup returns CDR1 MNHEY and CDR2 SVGAGI. The CDR3 bases are TGTGCCAGCAGCCGGGACAGGGCGCTAGGAGAGACCCAGTACTTC. This gives the protein CASSRDRALGETQYF.

This clone was observed at least ten times. The gene calls are TRBV9 and TRBJ2-6, with D uncertain. V was shortened by 5 bases and J by 3 bases, with 0 bases between the two germline ends. The CDR3 consists of 11 residues. The germline V gene has CDR1 SGDLS and CDR2 YYNGEE. As DNA, the CDR3 is TGTGCCAGCAGTGGGGCCAACGTCCTGACTTTC. It is translated as CASSGANVLTF.

This chain joins TRBV9 and TRBJ2-1, with 12 bases lining up with TRBD2. The CDR3 has 18 residues. The V segment lost 4 bases and the J segment 5 bases; nucleotides outside the gene matches: 13. Germline loops: CDR1 SGDLS, CDR2 YYNGEE. The chain's CDR3 is CASSPRLAGDQLNNEQFF. The CDR3 DNA reads TGTGCCAGCAGCCCCCGACTAGCGGGAGATCAATTGAACAATGAGCAGTTCTTC. The full variable domain, rest sourced from reference TRBV9 and TRBJ2-1, is DSGVTQTPKHLITATGQRVTLRCSPRSGDLSVYWYQQSLDQGLQFLIQYYNGEERAKGNILERFSAQQFPDLHSELNLSSLELGDSALYFCASSPRLAGDQLNNEQFFGPGTRLTVL.

On this clone itself: At one end, the junction sequence differs from germline, possibly due to a read error. The rearrangement uses TRBV4-3 and TRBJ1-2; 8 positions match TRBD1. The length of the CDR3 is 16 residues. CDR1 LGHNA and CDR2 YSLEER come from the germline V gene. CDR3 DNA: TGCACCAGCAGCCAAGATCCGCTCAGGGGGCCCTATGGCTACACCTTC. Encoded protein: CTSSQDPLRGPYGYTF.

This clone has more than one count but fewer than ten. This chain uses TRBV7-3 with TRBJ2-7, with D tentatively TRBD2 (6 bases). CDR3 length equals 16 residues. The V gene lost 3 bases and the J gene lost 2 bases, with 17 bases spanning the gap. Germline CDR1 and CDR2: SGHTA and FQGTGA. The CDR3, as DNA: TGTGCCAGCAGCTTCCCGACTATGACTAGGGCCTACGAGCAGTACGTC. Translating gives CASSFPTMTRAYEQYV.

This clone was seen a handful of times. The chain has TRBV30 and TRBJ2-3; the match to TRBD2 covers 11 bases. Losses at the gene ends were 2 bases for V and 2 bases for J; bases not matched to a gene: 6. This CDR3 contains 16 residues. The germline gives CDR1 GTSNPN, CDR2 SVGIG (reference sequence). In nucleotides, the CDR3 is TGTGCCTGGAGTCCGTTGACTAGCGGGATCACAGATACGCAGTATTTT. As protein: CAWSPLTSGITDTQYF.

On this clone itself: In the same sample, other DNA sequences code for this CDR3. The CDR3 is CASSLGQNTGELFF. The CDR3 DNA reads as TGTGCCAGCAGCCTGGGACAAAACACCGGGGAGCTGTTTTTT. The chain joins TRBV5-4 to TRBJ2-2; weak D call: TRBD1 (6 bases). CDR3 length: 14 amino acids. V was clipped by 4 bases and J by 2 bases, with 9 bases between them. CDR1 and CDR2 from the germline V gene are SGHNT and YYREEE (reference sequence).

For the CDR3, the DNA is TGTGCCAGCAGCTTGGCGGGAATTGGGACCCAGTACTTC. It encodes CASSLAGIGTQYF. The chain recombines TRBV7-2 with TRBJ2-5, with D tentatively TRBD2 (6 bases). Germline CDR1 reads SGHTA; CDR2 reads FQGNSA. The CDR3 consists of 13 residues. Between the trimmed V and J ends, which lost 3 bases and 7 bases, there was a span of 12 bases.

Here the CDR3 reads CASSPVGMSNTQYF. The CDR3 DNA follows: TGTGCCAGCAGCCCCGTGGGAATGTCAAATACGCAGTATTTT. The chain links TRBV11-2 to TRBJ2-3, with D unclear. V was trimmed by 5 bases and J by 7 bases, leaving 16 bases between them. The germline gives CDR1 SGHAT, CDR2 FQNNGV. The CDR3 sequence is 14 residues long.

This clone was seen more than once but under ten times. This rearrangement joins TRBV2 to TRBJ1-2; 7 nucleotides match TRBD1. There are 13 residues in the CDR3. Germline CDR1 is SNHLY and CDR2 is FYNNEI. The V gene end was trimmed by 4 bases and the J gene end by 4 bases; junction bases not matched to a gene: 3. In nucleotides, the CDR3 is TGTGCCAGCAGTGCGGACAGGAGCTATGGCTACACCTTC. This encodes CASSADRSYGYTF. The full variable domain, rest sourced from reference TRBV2 and TRBJ1-2, is EPEVTQTPSHQVTQMGQEVILRCVPISNHLYFYWYRQILGQKVEFLVSFYNNEISEKSEIFDDQFSVERPDGSNFTLKIRSTKLEDSAMYFCASSADRSYGYTFGSGTRLTVV.

This chain connects TRBV27 to TRBJ1-4; D call uncertain. The length of the CDR3 is 16 residues. Germline CDR1 is MNHEY and CDR2 is SMNVEV (reference sequence). The ends were cut back, 5 bases at V and 0 bases at J, with 13 bases in the middle. This chain's CDR3 is CASSPSPRSTNEKLFF. CDR3 DNA: TGTGCCAGCAGTCCATCCCCCAGGTCAACTAATGAAAAACTGTTTTTT. The whole variable domain, remainder taken from reference TRBV27 and TRBJ1-4, is EAQVTQNPRYLITVTGKKLTVTCSQNMNHEYMSWYRQDPGLGLRQIYYSMNVEVTDKGDVPEGYKVSRKEKRNFPLILESPSPNQTSLYFCASSPSPRSTNEKLFFGSGTQLSVL.

This clone was counted only a few times. This rearrangement joins TRBV7-9 to TRBJ2-7; D call uncertain. V lost 2 bases to trimming and J lost 3 bases, with 8 bases between them. The germline V gene encodes CDR1 SEHNR and CDR2 FQNEAQ (reference sequence). The CDR3 length is 13 residues. As DNA, the CDR3 is TGTGCCAGCAGCTTAAGTCCGCACTACGAGCAGTACGTC. Translation: CASSLSPHYEQYV.

The CDR3 region has the DNA TGTGCCAGCAGCGTAGCTCAGGCCTCCTACGAGCAGTACTTC. Its protein product is CASSVAQASYEQYF. This chain uses TRBV9 with TRBJ2-7; D call uncertain. Germline CDR1 and CDR2: SGDLS and YYNGEE. The V and J ends lost 0 bases and 0 bases respectively, with 7 bases between them. CDR3 length equals 14 residues.

This clone was observed a handful of times. The sample has other DNA sequences that encode this CDR3 too. This chain uses TRBV6-5 with TRBJ2-1, with D possibly being TRBD1 (6 bases). CDR3 length equals 11 residues. The V and J ends lost 8 bases and 7 bases respectively, with 9 bases between them. Germline V lookup: CDR1 MNHEY, CDR2 SVGAGI. CDR3 DNA sequence: TGTGCCAGCTCTAGGGGGAATGAGCAGTTCTTC. Its translation: CASSRGNEQFF.

This clone was observed once. The chain has TRBV6-9 and TRBJ2-5, with D unresolved. This CDR3 has 14 residues. Germline V gives CDR1 MNHGY, CDR2 SVAAGI. The germline V and J ends were trimmed by 2 bases and 0 bases, with 7 bases remaining between them. The chain's CDR3 is CASSYRANQETQYF. The CDR3 DNA sequence: TGTGCCAGCAGTTATCGTGCTAACCAAGAGACCCAGTACTTC.

V gene TRBV5-1 combines with J gene TRBJ2-1; D uncertain. The CDR3 totals 15 residues. V lost 0 bases to trimming and J lost 3 bases, with 10 bases between them. Germline-derived CDR1 and CDR2 are SGHRS and YFSETQ. DNA for the CDR3: TGCGCCAGCAGCTTGGCCGGAAGGTACTACAATGAGCAGTTCTTC. It yields the protein CASSLAGRYYNEQFF.

This clone was found a few times. The chain has TRBV2 and TRBJ2-3; D possibly corresponds to TRBD2 (5 bases). With 6 bases removed from V and 4 bases from J, the gap between germline ends came to 17 bases. Germline V gene sequence: CDR1 SNHLY, CDR2 FYNNEI. CDR3 length equals 15 residues. Written as DNA, the CDR3 is TGTGCCAGCAGCGAACTGCGGAGGAATCCAGATACGCAGTATTTT. The encoded protein is CASSELRRNPDTQYF.

This rearrangement joins TRBV29-1 to TRBJ2-3; maybe TRBD2 (5 bases). The ends were cut back, 6 bases at V and 0 bases at J, with 13 bases in the middle. The length of the CDR3 is 14 residues. Germline V gene lookup returns CDR1 SQVTM and CDR2 ANQGSEA. The CDR3 is CSVDSLYSTDTQYF. The CDR3 DNA reads TGCAGCGTGGACTCCCTGTATAGCACAGATACGCAGTATTTT.

This clone showed up just a few times. V gene TRBV30 combines with J gene TRBJ1-2; unclear D gene. CDR1 GTSNPN and CDR2 SVGIG come from the germline V gene (reference sequence). The CDR3 totals 13 residues. V lost 2 bases, J lost 8 bases, and 15 bases lay in between. As DNA, the CDR3 is TGTGCCTGGAGTTTTCGACGAGATGGGGGCTACACCTTC. It codes for CAWSFRRDGGYTF. The entire variable domain, with the rest obtained from reference TRBV30 and TRBJ1-2, is as follows: SQTIHQWPATLVQPVGSPLSLECTVEGTSNPNLYWYRQAAGRGLQLLFYSVGIGQISSEVPQNLSASRPQDRQFILSSKKLLLSDSGFYLCAWSFRRDGGYTFGSGTRLTVV.

The V gene is TRBV27, the J gene TRBJ1-5; TRBD1 might be the D (5 bases). The CDR3 runs 14 residues. Germline V gives CDR1 MNHEY, CDR2 SMNVEV (reference sequence). Trimming removed 3 bases at V and 6 bases at J, with 12 bases between. The CDR3 DNA reads as TGTGCCAGCAGTTTTCAGGGTGGCGGTCAGCCCCAGCATTTT. Its translation: CASSFQGGGQPQHF.

This clone was counted only a few times. This chain joins TRBV27 and TRBJ1-5; tentative D call: TRBD1 (6 bases). This CDR3 comprises 16 residues. Germline assignment: CDR1 MNHEY and CDR2 SMNVEV (reference sequence). The germline V and J ends were trimmed by 0 bases and 2 bases, with 11 bases remaining between them. The CDR3 protein is CASSLSRGEGNQPQHF. The CDR3 region has the DNA TGTGCCAGCAGTTTATCCAGGGGAGAGGGCAATCAGCCCCAGCATTTT.

This chain joins TRBV2 and TRBJ1-2, with D possibly being TRBD1 (5 bases). The CDR3 has 14 residues. The germline CDR1 and CDR2 sequences are SNHLY and FYNNEI. The V end lost 6 bases, the J end lost 4 bases, and 15 bases lay between the germline ends. CDR3 protein: CASSPGGLPYGYTF. As DNA, the CDR3 is TGTGCCAGCAGCCCGGGGGGACTGCCCTATGGCTACACCTTC.